The 8 T cell receptor beta chains listed next were all sequenced from one sample in a study of tumor and adjacent non-tumor tissue in lung cancer. The library came from three nested PCR rounds adapted from ARM-PCR protocols. TCRdb processed the multiplex PCR reads anew with MiXCR; each CDR3 protein has one entry. This table holds around 74,000 distinct CDR3 sequences, under 70% found once. The template was RNA from unsorted bulk tissue. The normal lung tissue was taken more than 3 cm from the tumor edge. What was sequenced was distant non-tumor lung tissue. The receptors here all came from a woman aged 45-65 years with non-small cell lung cancer.

Comments on this clonotype: One end of the junction fails to match germline, which may point to a read error. The rearrangement uses TRBV11-2 and TRBJ2-1, with TRBD2 as a possible D gene (5 bases). The CDR3 covers 13 residues. CDR1 is SGHAT, CDR2 FQNNGV, per germline. The CDR3 reads CASSLGRLSEQFF. Written as DNA, the CDR3 is TGTGCCAGCAGCTTAGGAAGACTATCTGAGCAGTTTTTC.

Remarks on this clonotype: A much larger clonotype is one base distant, so this may be a read error. This chain links TRBV20-1 with TRBJ2-5, with D uncertain. CDR1 is DFQATT, CDR2 SNEGSKA, per germline (reference sequence). The CDR3 spans 12 residues. CDR3 coding DNA: TGCAGTGCTAGTTATAATTCGGAGACCCATTACTTC. Protein sequence: CSASYNSETHYF.

The chain links TRBV5-6 to TRBJ2-3; maybe TRBD2 (5 bases). V lost 1 base, J lost 2 bases, and 17 bases lay in between. This CDR3 has 17 amino acids. Germline lookup yields CDR1 SGHDT and CDR2 YYEEEE. Written as DNA, the CDR3 is TGTGCCAGCAGCTTGTCCCAGACCCACGGGGTCACAGATACGCAGTATTTT. Translated, it gives CASSLSQTHGVTDTQYF.

A remark on this clonotype: Germline is not matched at one junction end, which may reflect a read error. The V gene is TRBV4-2, the J gene TRBJ2-2; 9 bases are shared with TRBD1. The CDR3 totals 14 residues. In germline, CDR1 is LGHNA, CDR2 YNFKEQ. The CDR3 nucleotides are TGCGCCAGCAGACCCGGGACAGGGTCCGGAGGGCTGTTTTTT. It encodes CASRPGTGSGGLFF.

Comments on this clonotype: With a much larger clone just one base away, this may be a read error. This chain joins TRBV24-1 and TRBJ2-1; tentatively, D is TRBD2 (6 bases). Germline V gene data show CDR1 as KGHDR and CDR2 as SFDVKD. There are 16 residues in the CDR3. The chain's CDR3 is CTTSDPSGRGGNEQFF. The CDR3 nucleotides are TGTACCACCAGTGATCCCTCCGGGAGAGGCGGCAATGAGCAGTTCTTC.

V gene TRBV10-3 combines with J gene TRBJ1-2; TRBD1 is a possible D gene (6 bases). The CDR3 extends over 13 amino acids. Germline V gene data show CDR1 as ENHRY and CDR2 as SYGVKD. CDR3 protein: CVTSEGQGYGYTF. CDR3 nucleotide sequence: TGTGTCACCAGTGAAGGTCAGGGGTATGGCTACACCTTC.

About this clonotype itself: Germline and junction disagree at one end, which may indicate a read error. The V call is TRBV28, the J call TRBJ2-4, with a possible D match to TRBD1 (6 bases). The CDR3 has 16 amino acids. Per germline, CDR1 MDHEN and CDR2 SYDVKM. This CDR3 reads CASSKFRGEVKDIQYF. For the CDR3, the DNA is TGTGCCAGCAGTAAATTCAGGGGCGAGGTCAAAGACATTCAGTACTTC.

Worth noting for this clonotype: One junction end disagrees with the germline gene, perhaps due to a read error. V and J are TRBV4-3 and TRBJ1-2; 9 positions agree with TRBD1. The germline CDR1 and CDR2 sequences are LGHNA and YSLEER. CDR3 length: 15 residues. The DNA for the CDR3 is TGCGCCAACAGCCAGGACAGGGGAGAGGTCTATGGCTACACCTTC. This codes for CANSQDRGEVYGYTF.